The next 12 T cell receptor beta chains were all read from a single sample in a study of metastatic and nonmetastatic thyroid tumors. Treatment of any kind had been given to no patient before thyroid surgery. TCRdb re-called the PCR reads with MiXCR. Of under 45,000 clones listed, over 25% are singletons. The sequenced sample was blood. The receptors stem from a male donor with papillary thyroid cancer or a benign thyroid nodule (not recorded which). Some clones in this sample may be carry-over from other donors' samples.

This chain connects TRBV6-1 to TRBJ2-5; maybe TRBD2 (6 bases). Trimming removed 3 bases at V and 9 bases at J, with 11 bases between. The germline CDR1 and CDR2 sequences are MNHNS and SASEGT. The CDR3 extends over 12 amino acids. CDR3 nucleotides: TGTGCCAGCAGTGACCAGCCGGGGGCCCAGTACTTC. Translated: CASSDQPGAQYF.

Of note for this clone: Within the sample, other DNA sequences also encode this same CDR3. The genes are TRBV9 and TRBJ1-3, with D possibly being TRBD1 (5 bases). Germline CDR1 is SGDLS and CDR2 is YYNGEE. This CDR3 contains 15 residues. V lost 2 bases to trimming and J lost 7 bases, with 16 bases between them. Here the CDR3 DNA reads TGTGCCAGCAGCGTCACCGGGACTGGGGCCAACACCATATATTTT. It codes for CASSVTGTGANTIYF.

This clone showed up many times. The chain is built from TRBV2 and TRBJ1-5, with TRBD1 matching over 7 bases. The CDR3 is made up of 16 amino acids. J gave up 4 bases and V 3 bases, and 9 bases lay outside the gene matches. Germline lookup yields CDR1 SNHLY and CDR2 FYNNEI. The CDR3 coding sequence is TGTGCCAGCAGTGATGGGGACAGCCTAGGGAATCAGCCCCAGCATTTT. This translates into CASSDGDSLGNQPQHF.

This clone qualifies as medium-sized. The chain is built from TRBV6-1 and TRBJ1-3, with a tentative D call TRBD1 (6 bases). The germline CDR1 and CDR2 sequences are MNHNS and SASEGT. The V gene lost 6 bases and the J gene lost 3 bases, with 15 bases spanning the gap. CDR3 size: 15 residues. CDR3 nucleotide sequence: TGTGCCAGCAGGGACCCCGGGACAAGTGGAAACACCATATATTTT. It encodes CASRDPGTSGNTIYF.

Concerning this clone: Sequence at one end of the junction differs from germline and may be a read error. This rearrangement joins TRBV18 to TRBJ1-2; D remains unclear. CDR1 and CDR2 (germline): KGHSH, LQKENI. The CDR3 runs 15 residues. This chain's CDR3 is CASSPPANLGYGYTF. Written as DNA, the CDR3 is TGTGCCAGCTCACCACCAGCCAATCTCGGCTATGGTTACACCTTC.

On this clone itself: One end of the junction does not line up with germline, which may come from a read error. The rearrangement joins TRBV7-9 to TRBJ1-1; D is ambiguous. The CDR3 totals 14 residues. The germline V gene has CDR1 SEHNR and CDR2 FQNEAQ (reference sequence). Written as DNA, the CDR3 is TGTGCCGGCAGCTTTGGATGGTCTAACACTGAAGCTTTCTTT. Protein: CAGSFGWSNTEAFF.

As concerns this clone: Being one base from a much bigger clone, this may be a read error. This chain links TRBV10-1 with TRBJ2-3, with D possibly matching TRBD2 (5 bases). Germline CDR1 reads WNHNN; CDR2 reads SYGVQD (reference sequence). This CDR3 has 19 amino acids. V lost 7 bases and J lost 1, with 27 bases in between. The CDR3 region is CASIDGVALTSEGTDTQYF. CDR3 bases: TGCGCCAGCATTGACGGTGTAGCCCTCACTTCGGAGGGCACAGATACGCAGTATTTT.

V and J are TRBV3-1 and TRBJ2-7; 7 bases fit TRBD1. Trimming removed 0 bases from V and 6 bases from J; junction bases left unmatched: 8. The germline gives CDR1 LGHDT, CDR2 YNNKEL (reference sequence). There are 15 residues in the CDR3. The CDR3 sequence: CASSQDEGTVLEQYF. CDR3 nucleotides: TGTGCCAGCAGCCAAGATGAAGGGACAGTCCTCGAGCAGTACTTC.

This clone was recorded at least ten times. Germline is not matched at one junction end, which may reflect a read error. This sequence joins TRBV7-9 and TRBJ1-6; D not certain. This CDR3 is 14 amino acids long. Germline values: CDR1 SEHNR, CDR2 FQNEAQ (reference sequence). The CDR3 coding sequence is TGTGCCAGCAGTTTAGCAGGAGATCTCACACCCCTCCACTTT. Translated: CASSLAGDLTPLHF. Full variable domain (missing parts from reference TRBV7-9 and TRBJ1-6): DTGVSQNPRHKITKRGQNVTFRCDPISEHNRLYWYRQTLGQGPEFLTYFQNEAQLEKSRLLSDRFSAERPKGSFSTLEIQRTEQGDSAMYLCASSLAGDLTPLHFGNGTRLTVT.

The rearrangement links TRBV20-1 to TRBJ2-1, with 12 nucleotides matching TRBD2. The germline V gene has CDR1 DFQATT and CDR2 SNEGSKA (reference sequence). The V and J ends lost 2 bases and 1 base, in that order; junction bases with no gene match: 15. The CDR3 length is 20 residues. CDR3 DNA: TGCAGTGCTAGATCAAACTTGGGACTAGCGGGTCCCCCATCCTACAATGAGCAGTTCTTC. Amino acid sequence: CSARSNLGLAGPPSYNEQFF.

This clone was found once. J is TRBJ2-1 and V is TRBV20-1; 10 bases map to TRBD2. The CDR3 has 14 residues. J gave up 8 bases and V 0 bases, and 4 bases lay outside the gene matches. CDR1 and CDR2 from the germline V gene are DFQATT and SNEGSKA (reference sequence). CDR3 region: CSARETSGFYEQFF. The CDR3 bases are TGCAGTGCTAGAGAGACTAGCGGGTTCTATGAGCAGTTCTTC.

V is TRBV20-1 and J is TRBJ2-2; tentative D call: TRBD1 (6 bases). Germline V gene data show CDR1 as DFQATT and CDR2 as SNEGSKA (reference sequence). The CDR3 covers 14 residues. V dropped 5 bases and J dropped 5 bases, with 15 bases sitting between them. In DNA, the CDR3 is TGCAGTGCTGCCCGGGACATCTCTACCGGGGAGCTGTTTTTT. As protein: CSAARDISTGELFF.